This T cell receptor beta chain was found in a study of blood T cell repertoires in COVID-19. Study context: The origin of the acute and convalescent COVID-19 samples was the United States, Italy and Spain.

CDR1 is MNHEY and CDR2 is SVGEGT in the germline V gene. The CDR3 contains 16 residues. The V end lost 2 bases, the J end lost 4 bases, and 17 bases lay between the germline ends. Some clones are missing from TCRdb's copy, which holds only in-frame ones; the method was immunoSEQ multiplex PCR. This table holds about 160,000 clones, 70% to 90% found once. Sample: peripheral blood. J is TRBJ1-1 and V is TRBV6-2 or TRBV6-3, with a possible D match to TRBD1 (5 bases). The sequence was collected from a human donor in a cohort sampled during active COVID-19. The CDR3 here is CASSYPGNRSATEAFF. The CDR3 DNA reads as TGTGCCAGCAGTTACCCAGGGAACAGGTCGGCCACTGAAGCTTTCTTT.